At least ten counts were recorded for the clone carrying this TCR beta chain. Its antigen is still unknown. CDR1 is LNHDA, CDR2 SQIVND, per germline (reference sequence). The CDR3 covers 14 residues. The V and J ends lost 3 bases and 4 bases respectively, with 9 bases between them. This sample is part of a study of identical twins. General study findings and limits: Out-of-frame sharing of TCR alpha in monozygotic twins was underestimated by models. Weaker excess twin sharing was seen among beta out-of-frame sequences.

cDNA carried unique molecular identifiers, and a universal primer site was added by template switching. TCRdb reprocessed the 5' RACE reads with MiXCR, giving one entry per CDR3 protein. The top ten clones hold 10% of a sample with over 200,000 distinct CDR3 sequences, roughly a tenth of them seen once. The chain links TRBV19 to TRBJ2-2; a weak D match, TRBD1 (5 bases). The specimen sequenced was memory T cells sorted from blood. The sequence was obtained from a man in his fifties in good health. CDR3 in DNA: TGTGCCAGTAGTATCCAGGGCGCCACCGGGGAGCTGTTTTTT. Protein sequence: CASSIQGATGELFF.